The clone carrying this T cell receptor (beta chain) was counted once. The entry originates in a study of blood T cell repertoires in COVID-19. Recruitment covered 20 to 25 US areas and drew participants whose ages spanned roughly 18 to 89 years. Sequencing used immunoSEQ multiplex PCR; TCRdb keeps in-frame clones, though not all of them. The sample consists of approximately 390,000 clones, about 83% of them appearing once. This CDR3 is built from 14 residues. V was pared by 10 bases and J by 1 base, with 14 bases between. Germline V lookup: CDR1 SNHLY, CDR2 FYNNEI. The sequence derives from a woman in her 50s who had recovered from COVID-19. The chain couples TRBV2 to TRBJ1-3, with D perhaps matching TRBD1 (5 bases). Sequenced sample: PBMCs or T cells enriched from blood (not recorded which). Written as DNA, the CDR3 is TGTGCCACCCCTGACAGAGCTTCTGGAAACACCATATATTTT. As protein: CATPDRASGNTIYF.